These 17 T cell receptor beta chains were sequenced from one sample in a study of blood T cell repertoires in COVID-19. Only in-frame clones appear in the TCRdb table, and some are missing; sequencing was by immunoSEQ multiplex PCR. Counted here are under 150,000 clones, roughly 84% occurring once; the ten biggest clones make up 4.5% to 5.5%. Source material: PBMCs or T cells enriched from blood (not recorded which). The receptors come from a man aged 40-50 years with acute COVID-19.

The rearrangement links TRBV30 to TRBJ2-2; 10 bases are shared with TRBD1. The CDR3 loop spans 16 amino acids. CDR1 is GTSNPN and CDR2 is SVGIG in the germline V gene (reference sequence). The V segment lost 5 bases and the J segment 7 bases; nucleotides outside the gene matches: 13. This CDR3 reads CAWQGGGTGEVGELFF. For the CDR3, the DNA is TGTGCCTGGCAAGGAGGAGGGACAGGGGAGGTCGGGGAGCTGTTTTTT.

The chain carries TRBV2 and TRBJ1-6; no clear D gene. The CDR3 consists of 14 residues. Deletions cut 2 bases from V and 9 bases from J, with 11 bases between. The germline gives CDR1 SNHLY, CDR2 FYNNEI. The CDR3 DNA reads TGTGCCAGCAGTGAAACAGTGGGTCCTTCACCCCTCCACTTT. This translates into CASSETVGPSPLHF.

V gene TRBV29-1 combines with J gene TRBJ1-3; D is ambiguous. Germline V lookup: CDR1 SQVTM, CDR2 ANQGSEA. The CDR3 length is 14 residues. V lost 1 base and J 0 bases, leaving 7 bases between the germline ends. The CDR3 sequence is CSVEATDSGNTIYF. The DNA of the CDR3 is TGCAGCGTTGAAGCAACAGACTCTGGAAACACCATATATTTT.

The CDR3, as DNA: TGTGCCAGCAGACCGGACAGGGAGGGGTTAGACACCGGGGAGCTGTTTTTT. This sequence encodes CASRPDREGLDTGELFF. The V call is TRBV6-4, the J call TRBJ2-2; the D gene is possibly TRBD1 (8 bases). Germline V lookup: CDR1 MRHNA, CDR2 SNTAGT. The CDR3 runs to 17 residues. V lost 6 bases and J 3 bases, leaving 20 bases between the germline ends.

The chain links TRBV27 to TRBJ1-6; 9 bases align to TRBD1. V was pared by 5 bases and J by 10 bases, with 9 bases of the junction left unmatched. CDR1 and CDR2 from the germline V gene are MNHEY and SMNVEV (reference sequence). There are 15 residues in the CDR3. CDR3 in amino acids: CASSPWTGVKSPLHF. The CDR3 coding sequence is TGTGCCAGCAGTCCCTGGACAGGGGTTAAATCACCCCTCCACTTT.

The J gene is TRBJ1-5, the V gene TRBV18, with D unclear. Germline CDR1 and CDR2: KGHSH and LQKENI. CDR3 size: 13 residues. V was trimmed by 6 bases and J by 3 bases, leaving 9 bases between them. The CDR3, as DNA: TGTGCCAGCTCTTGGACTACCAATCAGCCCCAGCATTTT. This codes for CASSWTTNQPQHF.

This chain connects TRBV24-1 to TRBJ2-1; possible D gene TRBD2, 5 bases. The V gene lost 7 bases and the J gene lost 0 bases, with 6 bases spanning the gap. The CDR3 consists of 13 residues. From germline, CDR1 is KGHDR and CDR2 SFDVKD. In DNA form, the CDR3 reads TGTGCCACCAGGGCGGGCTCCTACAATGAGCAGTTCTTC. It translates to CATRAGSYNEQFF.

The chain links TRBV28 to TRBJ2-7; D unclear. Trimming left V 3 bases short and J 5 bases short, with 14 bases between. The germline V gene has CDR1 MDHEN and CDR2 SYDVKM. This CDR3 spans 14 amino acids. CDR3 amino acids: CASSFSGRRNEQYF. The CDR3 region has the DNA TGTGCCAGCAGTTTCTCAGGTAGAAGAAACGAGCAGTACTTC.

The J gene is TRBJ1-1, the V gene TRBV15; D not certain. This CDR3 spans 16 amino acids. CDR1 and CDR2 from the germline V gene are LNHNV and YYDKDF (reference sequence). V was pared by 1 base and J by 5 bases, with 17 bases between. CDR3 nucleotides: TGTGCCACCAGCAGAGCCAGACTCCTGAGGGAGACTGAAGCTTTCTTT. Its protein product is CATSRARLLRETEAFF. Full variable domain (remainder filled in from reference TRBV15 and TRBJ1-1): DAMVIQNPRYQVTQFGKPVTLSCSQTLNHNVMYWYQQKSSQAPKLLFHYYDKDFNNEADTPDNFQSRRPNTSFCFLDIRSPGLGDTAMYLCATSRARLLRETEAFFGQGTRLTVV.

Here the CDR3 reads CASSLWRSGGAPSGYTF. CDR3 bases: TGTGCCAGCAGTCTCTGGCGATCGGGGGGGGCCCCGAGTGGCTACACCTTC. This rearrangement joins TRBV27 to TRBJ1-2; D perhaps matches TRBD1 (6 bases). With 5 bases removed from V and 7 bases from J, the gap between germline ends came to 26 bases. CDR1 and CDR2 from the germline V gene are MNHEY and SMNVEV (reference sequence). This CDR3 comprises 17 residues.

The chain combines TRBV28 with TRBJ1-5; 7 positions match TRBD1. Germline V lookup: CDR1 MDHEN, CDR2 SYDVKM. Losses at the gene ends were 4 bases for V and 3 bases for J; bases not matched to a gene: 6. There are 15 residues in the CDR3. The CDR3 coding sequence is TGTGCCAGCAGTTCCACGGGACAGCTCAATCAGCCCCAGCATTTT. Protein: CASSSTGQLNQPQHF.

This clone was counted a single time. This chain joins TRBV9 and TRBJ2-1, with a possible D match to TRBD2 (6 bases). The germline V gene encodes CDR1 SGDLS and CDR2 YYNGEE. Trimming cost V 4 bases and J 6 bases, with 11 bases left between them. This CDR3 is built from 13 residues. In nucleotides, the CDR3 is TGTGCCAGCAGCCCTGGGACTTTCAATGAGCAGTTCTTC. Amino acids: CASSPGTFNEQFF.

The V and J genes are TRBV5-1 and TRBJ1-2; tentative D call: TRBD1 (5 bases). In germline, CDR1 is SGHRS, CDR2 YFSETQ. This CDR3 region has 18 residues. The V and J ends lost 4 bases and 8 bases respectively, with 30 bases between them. The CDR3 reads CASSRGLSREGSREGYTF. CDR3 in DNA: TGCGCCAGCAGCAGGGGACTGAGCAGGGAGGGGAGTAGAGAAGGCTACACCTTC.

The rearrangement joins TRBV5-4 to TRBJ2-2; D gene uncertain. This CDR3 has 12 amino acids. Trimming took 1 base from V and 7 from J, leaving 5 bases between them. Looked up from germline, CDR1 is SGHNT and CDR2 is YYREEE (reference sequence). CDR3 sequence: CASSLYYGELFF. For the CDR3, the DNA is TGTGCCAGCAGCTTGTACTACGGGGAGCTGTTTTTT.

The V call is TRBV28, the J call TRBJ1-1, with D perhaps matching TRBD1 (5 bases). V lost 6 bases to trimming and J lost 4 bases, with 18 bases between them. The CDR3 loop spans 15 amino acids. The germline CDR1 and CDR2 sequences are MDHEN and SYDVKM. For the CDR3, the DNA is TGTGCCAGCAGCCCCGGTTGGGGGAGGACCACTGAAGCTTTCTTT. This gives the protein CASSPGWGRTTEAFF.

V gene TRBV9 combines with J gene TRBJ2-4, with 9 bases matching TRBD1. Germline loops: CDR1 SGDLS, CDR2 YYNGEE. Losses at the gene ends were 2 bases for V and 9 bases for J; bases not matched to a gene: 18. The CDR3 runs to 18 residues. CDR3 sequence: CASSVESGPGQGGVIQYF. The DNA for the CDR3 is TGTGCCAGCAGCGTCGAATCAGGACCGGGACAGGGAGGTGTCATTCAGTACTTC.

J is TRBJ2-3 and V is TRBV15; 7 bases are a match to TRBD2. CDR1 and CDR2 (germline): LNHNV, YYDKDF (reference sequence). Trimming at V came to 3 bases and at J to 4 bases, leaving 7 bases not matched to a gene. CDR3 length equals 15 residues. CDR3 sequence reads: CATSRASGEADTQYF. The CDR3 DNA follows: TGTGCCACCAGCAGGGCTAGCGGAGAGGCAGATACGCAGTATTTT.